The 28 T cell receptor beta chains presented below share a single source sample, sequenced in a study of regulatory T cells in long-lasting Graves disease. Specified time point: newly diagnosed GD, antithyroid drugs for less than 3 months. After RNA was extracted from PBMCs, the TCR library was made from it. With iRepertoire HTBI primers and Arm-PCR of CDR3 regions, TCR beta libraries were built. MiXCR, applied by TCRdb to the multiplex PCR reads, yields one record per CDR3 protein. The sample lists a few hundred thousand distinct CDR3 sequences; about 17% were seen once. The same specimen was also included in a second study, on T cells in Graves' hyperthyroidism and ophthalmopathy.

Here the sequenced sample was peripheral blood mononuclear cells (PBMCs), taken at new diagnosis, from a patient treated with antithyroid drugs. These receptors originate from a woman aged 18-29 years with Graves disease.

Ten or more counts support this clonotype. The rearrangement uses TRBV2 and TRBJ1-2, with unresolved D. This CDR3 has 11 amino acids. The V and J ends lost 11 bases and 6 bases respectively, with 13 bases between them. CDR1 SNHLY and CDR2 FYNNEI come from the germline V gene. CDR3: CASGKGNGYTF. CDR3 sequence (DNA): TGTGCCTCGGGGAAGGGAAATGGCTACACCTTC.

This clonotype was recorded at least ten times. The chain couples TRBV18 to TRBJ2-7, with 10 nucleotides matching TRBD1. The CDR3 has 15 residues. CDR1 is KGHSH and CDR2 is LQKENI in the germline V gene. V gave up 6 bases and J gave up 4 bases; unmatched junction bases: 9. DNA for the CDR3: TGTGCCAGCTCGTCCGGGACAGGGGATGGTTACGAGCAGTACTTC. Its protein is CASSSGTGDGYEQYF.

Many counts were recorded for this clonotype. This rearrangement joins TRBV2 to TRBJ2-7; D perhaps matches TRBD1 (5 bases). V was trimmed by 7 bases and J by 2 bases, leaving 15 bases between them. CDR1 and CDR2 from the germline V gene are SNHLY and FYNNEI. The CDR3 is 14 residues long. Here the CDR3 reads CASIYTTTAYEQYF. The CDR3 coding sequence is TGTGCCAGCATCTACACAACGACAGCCTACGAGCAGTACTTC.

The chain is built from TRBV13 and TRBJ2-7, with 7 bases identical to TRBD2. Germline V lookup: CDR1 PRHDT, CDR2 FYEKMQ (reference sequence). The CDR3 has 13 amino acids. Unmatched junction bases numbered 7, after V lost 5 bases and J lost 6 bases. In nucleotides, the CDR3 is TGTGCCAGCAGCCCCGGGGGGATCGGCGAGCAGTACTTC. Amino acid sequence: CASSPGGIGEQYF.

This clonotype was picked up many times. The chain employs TRBV7-6 and TRBJ2-3; no clear D. V lost 7 bases and J lost 3, with 8 bases in between. The CDR3 length is 12 residues. Germline V gene sequence: CDR1 SGHVS, CDR2 FNYEAQ. CDR3 protein: CASNLGTDTQYF. CDR3 sequence (DNA): TGTGCCAGCAACCTAGGGACAGATACGCAGTATTTT.

V gene TRBV3-1 combines with J gene TRBJ1-5, with 7 bases lining up with TRBD1. Germline V gene lookup returns CDR1 LGHDT and CDR2 YNNKEL (reference sequence). V trimming: 3 bases; J trimming: 5 bases; junction bases outside the gene matches: 7. This CDR3 has 15 amino acids. CDR3 in DNA: TGTGCCAGCAGCCATGGGGCAGGGGGGGATCAGCCCCAGCATTTT. As protein: CASSHGAGGDQPQHF.

This clonotype was picked up many times. This rearrangement joins TRBV11-3 to TRBJ2-3; 9 bases align to TRBD1. The germline V gene has CDR1 SGHNT and CDR2 YENEEA. CDR3 length: 15 residues. Trimming cost V 5 bases and J 2 bases; bases outside gene matches: 5. The CDR3 loop reads CASSTGQGFTDTQYF. The CDR3 DNA follows: TGTGCCAGCAGCACTGGACAGGGGTTCACAGATACGCAGTATTTT.

This clonotype was found many times. The chain is built from TRBV28 and TRBJ1-1; no clear D gene. The CDR3 length is 14 residues. In germline, CDR1 is MDHEN, CDR2 SYDVKM. V lost 2 bases and J 3 bases, leaving 10 bases between the germline ends. This CDR3 reads CASSLGLGDTEAFF. In DNA, the CDR3 is TGTGCCAGCAGTTTAGGTCTCGGCGACACTGAAGCTTTCTTT.

This clonotype was counted many times. This rearrangement joins TRBV28 to TRBJ1-2, with 11 bases aligning to TRBD1. Germline loops: CDR1 MDHEN, CDR2 SYDVKM. The CDR3 is 17 residues long. J lost 7 bases, V lost 3 bases, and 13 bases had no gene match. CDR3 amino acids: CASSFGGTGGPFGGYTF. DNA for the CDR3: TGTGCCAGCAGTTTCGGCGGGACAGGGGGACCATTCGGTGGCTACACCTTC.

This clonotype was recorded at least ten times. The rearrangement uses TRBV7-8 and TRBJ1-2; D is unclear. Germline lookup yields CDR1 SGHVS and CDR2 FQNEAQ. The CDR3 runs to 15 residues. Deletions cut 1 base from V and 0 bases from J, with 9 bases between. The CDR3 sequence is CASSLVSGANYGYTF. The DNA of the CDR3 is TGTGCCAGCAGCTTAGTCTCGGGAGCTAACTATGGCTACACCTTC.

This sequence joins TRBV25-1 and TRBJ2-1, with 7 nucleotides matching TRBD1. The ends lost 5 bases at V and 5 bases at J; junction bases unmatched: 3. Germline V CDR1 and CDR2: MGHDK, SYGVNS. The CDR3 covers 13 residues. The CDR3 region is CASSRDSNNEQFF. The CDR3 DNA is TGTGCCAGCAGTCGGGACAGCAACAATGAGCAGTTCTTC.

In this sample, this clonotype turned up many times. The chain couples TRBV14 to TRBJ1-1; the D is unclear. V was trimmed by 2 bases and J by 4 bases, leaving 11 bases between them. Germline CDR1 is SGHDN and CDR2 is FVKESK. There are 14 residues in the CDR3. The CDR3 loop is CASSQSQETTEAFF. The CDR3 nucleotides are TGTGCCAGCAGCCAATCGCAGGAGACCACTGAAGCTTTCTTT. The full variable domain, completed using reference TRBV14 and TRBJ1-1, is EAGVTQFPSHSVIEKGQTVTLRCDPISGHDNLYWYRRVMGKEIKFLLHFVKESKQDESGMPNNRFLAERTGGTYSTLKVQPAELEDSGVYFCASSQSQETTEAFFGQGTRLTVV.

The chain employs TRBV11-1 and TRBJ2-7, with a tentative D call TRBD1 (5 bases). The CDR3 sequence is 13 residues long. Trimming removed 5 bases from V and 6 bases from J, with 14 bases in between. CDR1 and CDR2 (germline): SGHAT, FQDESV (reference sequence). CDR3 nucleotides: TGTGCCAGCAGCACCGACAGATACTGCGAGCAGTACTTC. Translated: CASSTDRYCEQYF.

This clonotype was seen repeatedly, ten times or more. V and J are TRBV11-2 and TRBJ1-2, with D tentatively TRBD1 (6 bases). V was shortened by 3 bases and J by 6 bases, with 23 bases between the two germline ends. This CDR3 contains 17 residues. Germline V gene sequence: CDR1 SGHAT, CDR2 FQNNGV. The CDR3 bases are TGTGCCAGCAGCTTTCGATATGCAACAGGGTTTAGGGATGGCTACACCTTC. This translates into CASSFRYATGFRDGYTF.

This clonotype was found once. It may be a read error: a sequence one base away is much more abundant. This chain joins TRBV5-8 and TRBJ2-5; 9 bases map to TRBD2. The V segment lost 4 bases and the J segment 11 bases; nucleotides outside the gene matches: 15. The CDR3 contains 15 residues. Per germline, CDR1 SGHTS and CDR2 YDEGEE. CDR3 in amino acids: CASSRRLAVYNEQYF. In DNA, the CDR3 is TGTGCCAGCAGCCGCAGACTAGCGGTCTACAATGAGCAGTACTTC.

The table lists this clonotype with many counts. The chain links TRBV18 to TRBJ2-3, with 7 bases identical to TRBD1. The V gene end was trimmed by 0 bases and the J gene end by 0 bases; junction bases not matched to a gene: 3. The germline V gene encodes CDR1 KGHSH and CDR2 LQKENI. This CDR3 spans 16 amino acids. The CDR3: CASSPPFRGSTDTQYF. CDR3 DNA: TGTGCCAGCTCACCACCTTTCAGGGGGAGCACAGATACGCAGTATTTT.

This clonotype appeared many times. This chain links TRBV12-3 or TRBV12-4 with TRBJ2-6; 7 bases align to TRBD2. V lost 6 bases, J lost 6 bases, and 11 bases stayed unmatched. This CDR3 is 16 amino acids long. This CDR3 reads CASSRGVGGEANVLTF. Written as DNA, the CDR3 is TGTGCCAGCAGCCGCGGCGTGGGGGGGGAGGCCAACGTCCTGACTTTC.

This clonotype was detected ten times or more. The V call is TRBV6-2 or TRBV6-3, the J call TRBJ2-7; D gene uncertain. Germline CDR1 is MNHEY and CDR2 is SVGEGT. This CDR3 region has 14 residues. Trimming pared 2 bases from V and 1 base from J, leaving 9 bases between. Written as DNA, the CDR3 is TGTGCCAGCAGTTACCTAGGAAATTCCTACGAGCAGTACTTC. It yields the protein CASSYLGNSYEQYF.

In this sample, this clonotype turned up many times. The chain is built from TRBV5-1 and TRBJ1-4; 7 nucleotides align to TRBD1. V lost 6 bases, J lost 8 bases, and 16 bases stayed unmatched. The CDR3 contains 16 residues. Germline V CDR1 and CDR2: SGHRS, YFSETQ. The CDR3 reads CASTFRTGTVQEKLFF. CDR3 nucleotide sequence: TGCGCCAGCACTTTTAGAACCGGGACAGTTCAAGAAAAACTGTTTTTT. The full variable domain, completed using reference TRBV5-1 and TRBJ1-4, is KAGVTQTPRYLIKTRGQQVTLSCSPISGHRSVSWYQQTPGQGLQFLFEYFSETQRNKGNFPGRFSGRQFSNSRSEMNVSTLELGDSALYLCASTFRTGTVQEKLFFGSGTQLSVL.

Many counts were recorded for this clonotype. The CDR3 protein is CSVGGAKGYTF. The CDR3 nucleotides read TGCAGCGTTGGGGGGGCGAAGGGCTACACCTTC. The chain combines TRBV29-1 with TRBJ1-2, with D perhaps TRBD1 (6 bases). Trimming removed 4 bases from V and 8 bases from J, with 11 bases in between. This CDR3 spans 11 amino acids. Germline V gene data show CDR1 as SQVTM and CDR2 as ANQGSEA.

DNA of the CDR3: TGTGCCATCGAGACAGGGGATGGATTCGAGCAGTACTTC. Its protein is CAIETGDGFEQYF. The rearrangement uses TRBV24-1 and TRBJ2-3, with 8 bases identical to TRBD1. Near its end, the DNA agrees better with TRBJ2-7, so the J call may be wrong. Germline V lookup: CDR1 KGHDR, CDR2 SFDVKD. CDR3 length equals 13 residues.

This clonotype was found a few times. The rearrangement links TRBV9 to TRBJ2-5, with TRBD2 as a possible D gene (7 bases). The CDR3 runs to 14 residues. CDR1 SGDLS and CDR2 YYNGEE come from the germline V gene. V was pared by 0 bases and J by 4 bases, with 10 bases between. The CDR3, as DNA: TGTGCCAGCAGCGTAGGCGGGGGCTTAGAGACCCAGTACTTC. Encoded protein: CASSVGGGLETQYF. Full variable domain (outside the CDR3, taken from reference TRBV9 and TRBJ2-5): DSGVTQTPKHLITATGQRVTLRCSPRSGDLSVYWYQQSLDQGLQFLIQYYNGEERAKGNILERFSAQQFPDLHSELNLSSLELGDSALYFCASSVGGGLETQYFGPGTRLLVL.

With regard to this clonotype: This likely stems from a read error, as it lies one base from a far larger clone. V is TRBV11-2 and J is TRBJ2-7, with TRBD1 identical over 7 bases. The V segment lost 5 bases and the J segment 5 bases; nucleotides outside the gene matches: 0. CDR1 is SGHAT, CDR2 FQNNGV, per germline. The length of the CDR3 is 11 residues. The CDR3 DNA follows: TGTGCCAGCAGCGACAGGGACGAGCAGTACTTC. The encoded protein is CASSDRDEQYF.

This clonotype was recorded at least ten times. V and J are TRBV7-3 and TRBJ2-1; D is ambiguous. CDR1 and CDR2 (germline): SGHTA, FQGTGA. This CDR3 comprises 14 residues. Trimming cost V 1 base and J 9 bases, with 13 bases left between them. CDR3: CASSLNSDHSEQFF. The DNA of the CDR3 is TGTGCCAGCAGCTTAAACTCCGACCACAGTGAGCAGTTCTTC.

Details on this clonotype: Since a much larger clone is just one base distant, this may be a read error. The chain couples TRBV30 to TRBJ1-6; no reliable D call. Germline V lookup: CDR1 GTSNPN, CDR2 SVGIG (reference sequence). The CDR3 has 13 amino acids. V was trimmed by 3 bases and J by 7 bases, leaving 10 bases between them. The chain's CDR3 is CAWRKEFNSPLHF. As DNA, the CDR3 is TGTGCCTGGAGAAAGGAGTTCAATTCACCCCTCCACTTT. Combining the CDR3 with reference TRBV30 and TRBJ1-6 gives the whole variable domain SQTIHQWPATLVQPVGSPLSLECTVEGTSNPNLYWYRQAAGRGLQLLFYSVGIGQISSEVPQNLSASRPQDRQFILSSKKLLLSDSGFYLCAWRKEFNSPLHFGNGTRLTVT.

This clonotype appeared many times. The gene calls are TRBV18 and TRBJ1-1; no clear D gene. The CDR3 spans 15 residues. V dropped 2 bases and J dropped 1 base, with 11 bases sitting between them. The germline V gene encodes CDR1 KGHSH and CDR2 LQKENI. In nucleotides, the CDR3 is TGTGCCAGCTCACCAGTCGCGGGTCCGAACACTGAAGCTTTCTTT. Its translation is CASSPVAGPNTEAFF.

Ten or more counts support this clonotype. The chain combines TRBV2 with TRBJ1-1; 7 bases are a match to TRBD1. This CDR3 has 15 amino acids. Germline V CDR1 and CDR2: SNHLY, FYNNEI. With V trimmed by 7 bases and J by 4 bases, 12 bases remained unmatched. As DNA, the CDR3 is TGTGCCAGCACCGGGACAGCCGCCAGGGGCACTGAAGCTTTCTTT. Protein product: CASTGTAARGTEAFF. Using reference TRBV2 and TRBJ1-1 for the parts outside the CDR3, the full variable domain is EPEVTQTPSHQVTQMGQEVILRCVPISNHLYFYWYRQILGQKVEFLVSFYNNEISEKSEIFDDQFSVERPDGSNFTLKIRSTKLEDSAMYFCASTGTAARGTEAFFGQGTRLTVV.

This clonotype was picked up many times. The genes are TRBV20-1 and TRBJ2-5, with 10 bases fitting TRBD2. CDR3 length: 14 residues. Trimming at V came to 7 bases and at J to 1 base, leaving 6 bases not matched to a gene. Germline-derived CDR1 and CDR2 are DFQATT and SNEGSKA (reference sequence). The CDR3, as DNA: TGCAGTGTAGGGCGGACTAGCGGCCAAGAGACCCAGTACTTC. It yields the protein CSVGRTSGQETQYF.